This TCR beta chain was observed in a study of regulatory T cells in long-lasting Graves disease. This clonotype was recorded at least ten times. The CDR3 covers 13 residues. Germline-derived CDR1 and CDR2 are DFQATT and SNEGSKA (reference sequence). V lost 5 bases to trimming and J lost 6 bases; unmatched junction nucleotides: 5. The TCR beta library used iRepertoire HTBI primers with Arm-PCR amplification of CDR3. TCRdb passed the multiplex PCR reads through MiXCR, listing each CDR3 protein once. The sample contains fewer than 400,000 distinct CDR3 sequences, roughly 18% of which appear only once. Time point noted: newly diagnosed GD, antithyroid drugs for less than 3 months. Making the TCR library involved RNA that had been extracted from PBMCs. Blood from the periphery, around 9 milliliters in all, was drawn into EDTA tubes.

The source of this sequence is a female donor with Graves disease. This material consisted of peripheral blood mononuclear cells (PBMCs), taken at new diagnosis, from a patient treated with antithyroid drugs. The chain uses TRBV20-1 and TRBJ2-1, with TRBD1 matching over 9 bases. The CDR3 is CSAYGQGSNEQFF. For the CDR3, the DNA is TGCAGTGCTTACGGACAGGGGAGCAATGAGCAGTTCTTC.